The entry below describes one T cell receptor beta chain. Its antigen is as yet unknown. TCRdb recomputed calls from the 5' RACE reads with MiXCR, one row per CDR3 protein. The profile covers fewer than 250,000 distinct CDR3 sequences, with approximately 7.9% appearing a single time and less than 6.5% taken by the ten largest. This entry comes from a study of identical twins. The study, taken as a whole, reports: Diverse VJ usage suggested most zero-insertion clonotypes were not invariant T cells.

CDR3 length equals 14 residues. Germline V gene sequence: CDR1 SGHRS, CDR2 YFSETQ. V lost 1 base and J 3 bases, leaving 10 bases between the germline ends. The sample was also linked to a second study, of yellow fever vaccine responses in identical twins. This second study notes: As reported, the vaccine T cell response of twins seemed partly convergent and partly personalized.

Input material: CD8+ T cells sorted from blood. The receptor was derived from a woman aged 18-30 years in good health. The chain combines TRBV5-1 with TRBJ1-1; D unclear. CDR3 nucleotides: TGCGCCAGCAGCTTGCGCAGGCTCGACACTGAAGCTTTCTTT. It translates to CASSLRRLDTEAFF.